These 32 T cell receptor beta chains were all obtained from the same sample, sequenced in a study of metastatic and nonmetastatic thyroid tumors. None of the patients had undergone any treatment ahead of thyroid surgery. TCRdb re-processed the PCR reads through MiXCR. The sample contains under 30,000 clones, around 22% of which appear only once. Source material: blood. Receptor source: a female donor with papillary thyroid cancer or a benign thyroid nodule (not recorded which). Some clones in this sample may be carry-over from other donors' samples.

By frequency in the sample, this clone is medium-sized. The J gene is TRBJ2-7, the V gene TRBV27; D remains ambiguous. Germline V gene sequence: CDR1 MNHEY, CDR2 SMNVEV (reference sequence). Trimming removed 4 bases at V and 2 bases at J, with 24 bases between. The CDR3 contains 18 residues. The CDR3 DNA follows: TGTGCCAGCAGTTCCCGAGTAGCACTAACCCCCCAAGCCTACGAGCAGTACTTC. Translated: CASSSRVALTPQAYEQYF.

This clone was seen repeatedly, ten times or more. The V and J genes are TRBV11-2 and TRBJ2-7, with 10 bases aligning to TRBD2. The CDR3 is made up of 15 amino acids. Germline assignment: CDR1 SGHAT and CDR2 FQNNGV. J lost 6 bases, V lost 5 bases, and 10 bases had no gene match. The CDR3 coding sequence is TGTGCCAGCAGCCGCGAGGTAGCGGGAGGCGGCGAGCAGTACTTC. Translated, it gives CASSREVAGGGEQYF.

About this clone itself: This could be a read error, since a much larger clone is one nucleotide away. The chain uses TRBV29-1 and TRBJ1-1; D gene ambiguous. Trimming pared 5 bases from V and 3 bases from J, leaving 7 bases between. Germline assignment: CDR1 SQVTM and CDR2 ANQGSEA. This CDR3 contains 11 residues. CDR3 bases: TGCAGCGTTTCCGTGGACACTGAAGCTTTCTTT. This translates into CSVSVDTEAFF.

This clone was counted once. This same CDR3 is encoded by further DNA sequences in the sample. The V and J genes are TRBV5-1 and TRBJ2-1; possible D gene TRBD2, 6 bases. The CDR3 is 14 residues long. V shed 8 bases and J shed 14 bases, with 26 bases lying between them. CDR1 SGHRS and CDR2 YFSETQ come from the germline V gene. CDR3 sequence: CASSPQRLEGGEFF. For the CDR3, the DNA is TGCGCCAGTAGCCCTCAACGTCTGGAGGGCGGCGAGTTCTTC.

This clone was found many times. The chain recombines TRBV6-5 with TRBJ2-1; D ambiguous. Germline V CDR1 and CDR2: MNHEY, SVGAGI. The CDR3 is 12 residues long. V was trimmed by 0 bases and J by 10 bases, leaving 7 bases between them. The CDR3 DNA sequence: TGTGCCAGCAGTTACTCGAGAAACGAGCAGTTCTTC. This gives the protein CASSYSRNEQFF.

This sequence joins TRBV28 and TRBJ2-7; 9 bases align to TRBD1. This CDR3 contains 14 residues. V shed 3 bases and J 6 bases; nucleotides not matched to a gene: 6. CDR1 is MDHEN and CDR2 is SYDVKM in the germline V gene. CDR3 DNA sequence: TGTGCCAGCAGTTTCGGACAGGGGAGGGCCGAGCAGTACTTC. This codes for CASSFGQGRAEQYF.

This clone was detected many times. In nucleotides, the CDR3 is TGTGCCAGCAGTTTTATCCAGGGGGCGGGGGGCTACACCTTC. It is translated as CASSFIQGAGGYTF. The chain uses TRBV27 and TRBJ1-2, with TRBD1 identical over 8 bases. The CDR3 is 14 amino acids. The V gene end was trimmed by 3 bases and the J gene end by 8 bases; junction bases not matched to a gene: 8. Germline CDR1 is MNHEY and CDR2 is SMNVEV (reference sequence).

This clone was detected ten times or more. This CDR3 is CSATASTGVRTNQPQHF. The CDR3, as DNA: TGCAGTGCTACCGCTTCGACAGGGGTTAGGACAAATCAGCCCCAGCATTTT. V gene TRBV20-1 combines with J gene TRBJ1-5; 8 bases agree with TRBD1. With V trimmed by 4 bases and J by 4 bases, 15 bases remained unmatched. This CDR3 has 17 amino acids. CDR1 is DFQATT and CDR2 is SNEGSKA in the germline V gene (reference sequence).

This clone was counted at least ten times. The V call is TRBV6-1, the J call TRBJ2-2, with 11 bases identical to TRBD2. Trimming removed 6 bases from V and 0 bases from J; junction bases left unmatched: 6. The CDR3 has 17 amino acids. In germline, CDR1 is MNHNS, CDR2 SASEGT. The CDR3 reads CASRLRTSGPNTGELFF. The CDR3 DNA follows: TGTGCCAGCAGACTACGGACTAGCGGGCCGAACACCGGGGAGCTGTTTTTT.

In this sample, this clone turned up a few times. The genes are TRBV12-3 or TRBV12-4 and TRBJ2-1; D ambiguous. This CDR3 contains 13 residues. V was trimmed by 3 bases and J by 9 bases, leaving 12 bases between them. In DNA form, the CDR3 reads TGTGCCAGCAGTTTGACGAGGCTGAGTGAGCAGTTCTTC. Its translation is CASSLTRLSEQFF.

This clone was counted ten times or more. Other nucleotide sequences in the sample specify the same CDR3. The chain employs TRBV12-3 or TRBV12-4 and TRBJ1-3; 7 bases agree with TRBD1. The CDR3 is 16 residues long. The V and J ends lost 6 bases and 0 bases, in that order; junction bases with no gene match: 8. The CDR3 bases are TGTGCCAGCAGCCTAGGGACAGACTTCTCTGGAAACACCATATATTTT. Protein sequence: CASSLGTDFSGNTIYF.

Ten or more counts support this clone. This sequence joins TRBV5-5 and TRBJ2-7; possibly TRBD1 or TRBD2 for D (5 bases each). Germline assignment: CDR1 SGHKS and CDR2 YYEKEE (reference sequence). Trimming removed 2 bases at V and 2 bases at J, with 14 bases between. The CDR3 length is 15 residues. CDR3 nucleotide sequence: TGTGCCAGCAGCTTTGACCTACGAGGGGCCTACGAGCAGTACTTC. The encoded protein is CASSFDLRGAYEQYF.

There are many counts of this clone. The V and J genes are TRBV9 and TRBJ2-5; D is ambiguous. Germline values: CDR1 SGDLS, CDR2 YYNGEE. This CDR3 comprises 14 residues. V lost 4 bases to trimming and J lost 4 bases, with 14 bases between them. CDR3 region: CASSLMRGSETQYF. The CDR3, as DNA: TGTGCCAGCAGCTTAATGCGCGGATCAGAGACCCAGTACTTC.

This clone was seen a few times. The chain is built from TRBV28 and TRBJ2-3; 13 nucleotides line up with TRBD2. The CDR3 extends over 19 amino acids. The trim removed 6 bases at V and 7 bases at J, leaving 19 bases unmatched. The germline V gene encodes CDR1 MDHEN and CDR2 SYDVKM. CDR3 sequence reads: CASSVGGGLAGEYGYTQYF. In DNA, the CDR3 is TGTGCCAGCAGCGTAGGTGGAGGACTAGCGGGAGAATATGGTTATACGCAGTATTTT.

The table lists this clone with many counts. The chain links TRBV30 to TRBJ1-6; D is ambiguous. Germline-derived CDR1 and CDR2 are GTSNPN and SVGIG (reference sequence). The ends were cut back, 2 bases at V and 4 bases at J, with 9 bases in the middle. This CDR3 is 14 amino acids long. CDR3 protein: CAWSLSVYNSPLHF. CDR3 sequence (DNA): TGTGCCTGGAGTTTGTCGGTATATAATTCACCCCTCCACTTT. The variable domain in full, with the rest retrieved from reference TRBV30 and TRBJ1-6, is SQTIHQWPATLVQPVGSPLSLECTVEGTSNPNLYWYRQAAGRGLQLLFYSVGIGQISSEVPQNLSASRPQDRQFILSSKKLLLSDSGFYLCAWSLSVYNSPLHFGNGTRLTVT.

This clone has at least ten counts. The J gene is TRBJ2-1, the V gene TRBV9; 11 bases are shared with TRBD2. Per germline, CDR1 SGDLS and CDR2 YYNGEE. After removal of 4 bases from V and 7 bases from J, the junction contained 7 bases not matched to a gene. This CDR3 spans 15 amino acids. The CDR3 reads CASSNWRTSGNEQFF. CDR3 nucleotide sequence: TGTGCCAGCAGCAACTGGCGGACTAGCGGGAATGAGCAGTTCTTC. Looking up the rest from reference TRBV9 and TRBJ2-1 gives the full variable domain: DSGVTQTPKHLITATGQRVTLRCSPRSGDLSVYWYQQSLDQGLQFLIQYYNGEERAKGNILERFSAQQFPDLHSELNLSSLELGDSALYFCASSNWRTSGNEQFFGPGTRLTVL.

V is TRBV11-2 and J is TRBJ2-7; TRBD2 matches 13 bases. Germline values: CDR1 SGHAT, CDR2 FQNNGV. The CDR3 totals 18 residues. J was trimmed by 5 bases and V by 4 bases; bases with no gene match: 14. The chain's CDR3 is CASSSKTSGRLSRDEQYF. In DNA, the CDR3 is TGTGCCAGCAGCTCTAAGACTAGCGGGAGGTTGAGTAGAGACGAGCAGTACTTC.

The sample holds many counts of this clone. The rearrangement joins TRBV6-6 to TRBJ1-1; D remains unclear. This CDR3 has 14 amino acids. V lost 2 bases and J 0 bases, leaving 7 bases between the germline ends. CDR1 is MNHNY and CDR2 is SVGAGI in the germline V gene (reference sequence). The CDR3 sequence: CASSYGSMNTEAFF. CDR3 coding DNA: TGTGCCAGCAGTTACGGTTCCATGAACACTGAAGCTTTCTTT.

There are many counts of this clone. The chain is built from TRBV7-6 and TRBJ2-3; 11 bases fit TRBD2. CDR3 length equals 18 residues. V dropped 2 bases and J dropped 0; count of bases not matched to a gene: 7. Germline CDR1 is SGHVS and CDR2 is FNYEAQ. The CDR3 region is CASSLPVAGGYSTDTQYF. The CDR3 coding sequence is TGTGCCAGCAGCTTACCGGTAGCGGGAGGGTATAGCACAGATACGCAGTATTTT.

The chain is built from TRBV10-3 and TRBJ2-1; 14 bases line up with TRBD2. The CDR3 totals 15 residues. V was clipped by 7 bases and J by 8 bases; unmatched bases: 7. Per the germline V gene, CDR1 is ENHRY and CDR2 is SYGVKD. CDR3 nucleotides: TGTGCCATCAAGGGACTAGCGGGAGAAAATGATGAGCAGTTCTTC. It encodes CAIKGLAGENDEQFF.

The chain carries TRBV5-4 and TRBJ2-7; D is possibly TRBD2 (6 bases). The ends were cut back, 6 bases at V and 5 bases at J, with 18 bases in the middle. This CDR3 has 14 amino acids. Germline assignment: CDR1 SGHNT and CDR2 YYREEE (reference sequence). The CDR3 DNA is TGTGCCAGCACCCTACGCGGGACCCACCACGAGCAGTACTTC. Translating gives CASTLRGTHHEQYF. Using reference TRBV5-4 and TRBJ2-7 for the parts outside the CDR3, the full variable domain is ETGVTQSPTHLIKTRGQQVTLRCSSQSGHNTVSWYQQALGQGPQFIFQYYREEENGRGNFPPRFSGLQFPNYSSELNVNALELDDSALYLCASTLRGTHHEQYFGPGTRLTVT.

This clone occurred many times. The chain couples TRBV7-6 to TRBJ2-1; D may be TRBD1 (6 bases). Germline V gene lookup returns CDR1 SGHVS and CDR2 FNYEAQ. V was pared by 0 bases and J by 2 bases, with 14 bases between. The CDR3 runs 17 residues. The DNA of the CDR3 is TGTGCCAGCAGCTTAGCGCTTGGGACAAATACCTACAATGAGCAGTTCTTC. As protein: CASSLALGTNTYNEQFF.

This clone was picked up many times. This sequence may be a read error, since a much larger clone differs from it by one base. The sample has other DNA sequences that encode this CDR3 too. V and J are TRBV6-1 and TRBJ1-2; D remains ambiguous. Germline V CDR1 and CDR2: MNHNS, SASEGT. The ends were cut back, 6 bases at V and 5 bases at J, with 10 bases in the middle. The CDR3 runs to 12 residues. CDR3 sequence (DNA): TGTGCCAGCAGCGAACTACGGTATGGCTACACCTTC. It is translated as CASSELRYGYTF.

This clone was observed at least ten times. J is TRBJ1-1 and V is TRBV19, with D perhaps matching TRBD1 (5 bases). The CDR3 runs 14 residues. Deletions cut 4 bases from V and 0 bases from J, with 9 bases between. The germline V gene encodes CDR1 LNHDA and CDR2 SQIVND (reference sequence). Here the CDR3 reads CASSRDSLNTEAFF. CDR3 DNA: TGTGCCAGTAGTAGGGACTCTTTGAACACTGAAGCTTTCTTT. The whole variable domain, filled in from reference TRBV19 and TRBJ1-1, reads DGGITQSPKYLFRKEGQNVTLSCEQNLNHDAMYWYRQDPGQGLRLIYYSQIVNDFQKGDIAEGYSVSREKKESFPLTVTSAQKNPTAFYLCASSRDSLNTEAFFGQGTRLTVV.

This clone was recorded at least ten times. This sequence joins TRBV5-1 and TRBJ1-1; weak D call: TRBD1 (6 bases). The V and J ends lost 1 base and 0 bases respectively, with 13 bases between them. The CDR3 is made up of 16 amino acids. Per the germline V gene, CDR1 is SGHRS and CDR2 is YFSETQ. CDR3 bases: TGCGCCAGCAGCTTGAATGCAGGGGAGCTGAACACTGAAGCTTTCTTT. Amino acid sequence: CASSLNAGELNTEAFF.

This clone was counted ten times or more. The chain uses TRBV7-9 and TRBJ2-1; TRBD2 matches at 7 bases. Germline trimming cut 2 bases from V and 6 bases from J; bases unmatched to any gene: 4. Per the germline V gene, CDR1 is SEHNR and CDR2 is FQNEAQ (reference sequence). This CDR3 is built from 14 residues. CDR3 in amino acids: CASSLRPSGNEQFF. The CDR3 DNA reads TGTGCCAGCAGCTTACGGCCTAGCGGCAATGAGCAGTTCTTC. The whole variable domain, filled in from reference TRBV7-9 and TRBJ2-1, reads DTGVSQNPRHKITKRGQNVTFRCDPISEHNRLYWYRQTLGQGPEFLTYFQNEAQLEKSRLLSDRFSAERPKGSFSTLEIQRTEQGDSAMYLCASSLRPSGNEQFFGPGTRLTVL.

This clone was picked up many times. This chain links TRBV4-1 with TRBJ2-3; D is perhaps TRBD1 (6 bases). This CDR3 region has 17 residues. Trimming cost V 1 base and J 0 bases, with 14 bases left between them. Germline loops: CDR1 MGHRA, CDR2 YSYEKL. As DNA, the CDR3 is TGCGCCAGCAGCCAAGGAGGTACAGGGTCTAGCACAGATACGCAGTATTTT. This translates into CASSQGGTGSSTDTQYF.

Points on this clone: A much larger clone differs from this one at a single base, so this may be a read error. The chain employs TRBV29-1 and TRBJ1-5, with D hard to call. CDR1 is SQVTM and CDR2 is ANQGSEA in the germline V gene. The CDR3 runs to 12 residues. The CDR3 DNA reads as TGCACGAGCGTCCGAAACAATCAGCCCCAGCATTTT. It codes for CTSVRNNQPQHF.

The chain links TRBV6-2 or TRBV6-3 to TRBJ1-5; D unclear. Germline-derived CDR1 and CDR2 are MNHEY and SVGEGT. The CDR3 covers 15 residues. The germline V and J ends were trimmed by 6 bases and 5 bases, with 17 bases remaining between them. CDR3 DNA sequence: TGTGCCAGCAGCCCTAAATCTGGGAACGATCAGCCCCAGCATTTT. Translating gives CASSPKSGNDQPQHF.

This clone was observed many times. The chain links TRBV9 to TRBJ2-2; 7 nucleotides match TRBD2. The CDR3 loop spans 14 amino acids. V was clipped by 0 bases and J by 6 bases; unmatched bases: 2. Germline loops: CDR1 SGDLS, CDR2 YYNGEE. The DNA of the CDR3 is TGTGCCAGCAGCGTAGGGACTAGTTCCGGGGAGCTGTTTTTT. This translates into CASSVGTSSGELFF.

This clone was recorded at least ten times. The chain uses TRBV13 and TRBJ1-4; 10 bases fit TRBD1. Trimming removed 3 bases from V and 11 bases from J; junction bases left unmatched: 6. Germline CDR1 is PRHDT and CDR2 is FYEKMQ (reference sequence). CDR3 length equals 14 residues. The CDR3 DNA is TGTGCCAGCAGCTTCCGACAGGGGGCGGAGAAACTGTTTTTT. The encoded protein is CASSFRQGAEKLFF.

By frequency in the sample, this clone is medium-sized. The rearrangement uses TRBV2 and TRBJ2-7; perhaps TRBD1 as D (6 bases). This CDR3 region has 15 residues. The V gene lost 4 bases and the J gene lost 0 bases, with 13 bases spanning the gap. Germline CDR1 SNHLY, CDR2 FYNNEI. DNA for the CDR3: TGTGCCAGCAGTGCACGACAGGATAGCTCCTACGAGCAGTACTTC. Translation gives CASSARQDSSYEQYF.